The sequence of this T cell receptor (beta chain) was determined in a study of CD8 T cells in ankylosing spondylitis. Study conclusions and caveats: Blood from ankylosing spondylitis patients appeared to carry a characteristic roughly eight-variant TCR beta motif.

A single record per CDR3 protein comes from TCRdb applying MiXCR to the 5' RACE reads. The sample lists fewer than 550,000 distinct CDR3 sequences; 5.3% were seen once. This clonotype was seen repeatedly, ten times or more. Its antigen is undetermined. V lost 5 bases and J lost 7; bases outside the gene matches: 5. The V gene's germline CDR1 is SEHNR and CDR2 FQNEAQ (reference sequence). The length of the CDR3 is 13 residues. The chain recombines TRBV7-9 with TRBJ1-1; 9 bases align to TRBD1. The sequencing sample was made of blood, either unsorted or a sorted T cell fraction (not recorded which). This clonotype originated in a male donor with ankylosing spondylitis. The CDR3 sequence is CASSRDREDEAFF. The CDR3 nucleotides read TGTGCCAGCAGCCGGGACAGGGAGGATGAAGCTTTCTTT.